This entry describes one T cell receptor beta chain. Its specificity is not known. This record comes from a study of T cells expressing NK-cell markers. The overall study: The authors sequenced eight donors, of whom seven were HCMV-seropositive and one was seronegative.

As the method of synthesis, 5'RACE template switching with UMIs yielded TCR beta cDNA. One entry per CDR3 protein, without DNA, is what TCRdb gives after re-calling the 5' RACE reads. Found here are 300,000 to 500,000 distinct CDR3 sequences; the top ten clones hold around 10%. Broader study findings: In a group of 5 or 6 donors, dominant NKG2C+ clonotypes represented about 1.0-7.5% of CD8+ T cells. These clonotypes additionally ranked first within the CD3+CD56-NKG2C+ fraction of a handful of donors.

Germline V gives CDR1 WNHNN, CDR2 SYGVQD (reference sequence). CDR3 length equals 13 residues. The sequence was obtained from a woman aged 50 to 60 in good health. The specimen sequenced was blood T cells: a sorted CD56 or NKG2C T cell subset, CD4+ or CD8+ T cells, or bulk PBMC T cells (not recorded which). The chain combines TRBV10-1 with TRBJ2-1; TCRdb's D call of TRBD1 is untestable without DNA. CDR3 protein: CASSDPGYNEQFF.